The 20 T cell receptor beta chains reported below all come from one sample, sequenced in a study of shared clonotypes between healthy human individuals (dated by TCRdb to the early 2020s). The method behind the library was the immunoSEQ multiplex PCR assay. This is the immuneACCESS table as TCRdb keeps it, with only in-frame sequences that have V and J called. A part of the clones is gone; compared with another copy, unresolved V genes explain less than half, and the rest is unexplained. This sample gives some 2,000,000 clones in total; approximately 94% of them show up just once. In total, the top ten clones hold about 1.1% of the sample. CD8 naive samples were CD45RO-negative cells positively selected for CCR7, giving a CD45RA+CCR7+ population that excluded TemRA cells. Sequenced: naive CD8+ T cells sorted from blood. The sample's cell subset or site label is to be understood as: CD45RA+CCR7+. These TCRs come from a man aged 18-30 years in good health.

This chain links TRBV2 with TRBJ2-3; 7 bases agree with TRBD2. The CDR3 covers 15 residues. In germline, CDR1 is SNHLY, CDR2 FYNNEI. With 7 bases clipped from V and 0 bases from J, the junction kept 7 bases outside the gene matches. The CDR3, as DNA: TGTGCCAGCACGGACGGTAGCGGGAGCACAGATACGCAGTATTTT. It yields the protein CASTDGSGSTDTQYF.

This clone was seen once. V gene TRBV7-2 combines with J gene TRBJ2-1; TRBD2 agrees at 11 bases. Germline V gene data show CDR1 as SGHTA and CDR2 as FQGNSA. The CDR3 is made up of 16 amino acids. J gave up 3 bases and V 4 bases, and 5 bases lay outside the gene matches. This chain's CDR3 is CASSSLAGGVYNEQFF. CDR3 in DNA: TGTGCCAGCAGCTCCTTAGCGGGAGGGGTCTACAATGAGCAGTTCTTC.

This chain links TRBV7-9 with TRBJ2-3; TRBD1 or TRBD2 may be the D gene (5 bases each). CDR3 length equals 17 residues. The germline gives CDR1 SEHNR, CDR2 FQNEAQ (reference sequence). Trimming shortened V by 3 bases and J by 2 bases, and 18 bases separated the two germline ends. The CDR3 sequence: CASSFPLRDGYTDTQYF. The CDR3 DNA follows: TGTGCCAGCAGCTTCCCCCTCCGGGACGGTTACACAGATACGCAGTATTTT.

The J gene is TRBJ2-7, the V gene TRBV5-4; D is unclear. Germline CDR1 reads SGHNT; CDR2 reads YYREEE (reference sequence). Trimming cost V 5 bases and J 2 bases, with 14 bases left between them. The length of the CDR3 is 14 residues. This chain's CDR3 is CASSSTENPYEQYF. The CDR3 region has the DNA TGTGCCAGCAGTTCGACCGAGAACCCCTACGAGCAGTACTTC.

The V gene is TRBV6-5, the J gene TRBJ1-1; no reliable D call. The CDR3 runs to 13 residues. V was cut by 0 bases and J by 9 bases, with 11 bases left in between. Per the germline V gene, CDR1 is MNHEY and CDR2 is SVGAGI. CDR3 sequence reads: CASSYSTGRKAFF. DNA of the CDR3: TGTGCCAGCAGTTACTCGACGGGTAGAAAAGCTTTCTTT.

CDR3 amino acids: CASTESYWLKQAYEQYF. CDR3 nucleotide sequence: TGTGCCAGCACCGAAAGTTATTGGCTAAAGCAGGCCTACGAGCAGTACTTC. The rearrangement links TRBV2 to TRBJ2-7; D uncertain. V shed 7 bases and J shed 2 bases, with 24 bases lying between them. CDR3 length equals 17 residues. Germline-derived CDR1 and CDR2 are SNHLY and FYNNEI. Full variable domain (outside the CDR3, taken from reference TRBV2 and TRBJ2-7): EPEVTQTPSHQVTQMGQEVILRCVPISNHLYFYWYRQILGQKVEFLVSFYNNEISEKSEIFDDQFSVERPDGSNFTLKIRSTKLEDSAMYFCASTESYWLKQAYEQYFGPGTRLTVT.

The J gene is TRBJ1-2, the V gene TRBV2; 7 nucleotides agree with TRBD1. The V gene end was trimmed by 4 bases and the J gene end by 4 bases; junction bases not matched to a gene: 15. Looked up from germline, CDR1 is SNHLY and CDR2 is FYNNEI. The length of the CDR3 is 17 residues. This CDR3 is CASSAPRQGSFGYGYTF. The CDR3 DNA sequence: TGTGCCAGCAGTGCTCCGAGACAGGGTTCTTTCGGCTATGGCTACACCTTC.

The chain is built from TRBV19 and TRBJ2-7; D call uncertain. CDR1 and CDR2 (germline): LNHDA, SQIVND (reference sequence). Trimming pared 5 bases from V and 1 base from J, leaving 9 bases between. There are 13 residues in the CDR3. This CDR3 reads CASSYKGSYEQYF. The CDR3 DNA is TGTGCCAGTAGTTATAAGGGATCCTACGAGCAGTACTTC.

There are a few counts of this clone. The chain employs TRBV29-1 and TRBJ1-1; TRBD1 agrees at 7 bases. From germline, CDR1 is SQVTM and CDR2 ANQGSEA. The CDR3 is made up of 11 amino acids. V lost 6 bases, J lost 11 bases, and 9 bases stayed unmatched. The CDR3 loop reads CSVGTDLKAFF. CDR3 sequence (DNA): TGCAGCGTCGGGACAGACCTAAAGGCTTTCTTT.

The chain joins TRBV5-6 to TRBJ2-1; a possible D gene is TRBD2 (5 bases). Between the trimmed V and J ends, which lost 4 bases and 4 bases, there was a span of 15 bases. The CDR3 has 15 residues. CDR1 is SGHDT and CDR2 is YYEEEE in the germline V gene. The CDR3 reads CASSPEGVFYNEQFF. Written as DNA, the CDR3 is TGTGCCAGCAGCCCCGAGGGAGTTTTTTACAATGAGCAGTTCTTC. Together with reference TRBV5-6 and TRBJ2-1, the CDR3 gives the full variable domain: DAGVTQSPTHLIKTRGQQVTLRCSPKSGHDTVSWYQQALGQGPQFIFQYYEEEERQRGNFPDRFSGHQFPNYSSELNVNALLLGDSALYLCASSPEGVFYNEQFFGPGTRLTVL.

The V call is TRBV5-3, the J call TRBJ2-1; 10 positions agree with TRBD1. TRBV5-3 falls under the ORF class, with uncertain function. V was pared by 4 bases and J by 3 bases, with 10 bases of the junction left unmatched. The CDR3 sequence is 17 residues long. In DNA form, the CDR3 reads TGTGCCAGAAGCGGCACCCGGGACAGGGGCATCTACAATGAGCAGTTCTTC. It codes for CARSGTRDRGIYNEQFF.

This chain connects TRBV27 to TRBJ1-3; 7 bases are shared with TRBD1. The CDR3 length is 15 residues. Looked up from germline, CDR1 is MNHEY and CDR2 is SMNVEV (reference sequence). The V segment lost 6 bases and the J segment 7 bases; nucleotides outside the gene matches: 12. In DNA, the CDR3 is TGTGCCAGCAGGCCATACAGGGGATTTGGGAACACCATATATTTT. It is translated as CASRPYRGFGNTIYF.

V gene TRBV4-3 combines with J gene TRBJ2-1, with 7 bases matching TRBD2. V lost 1 base to trimming and J lost 5 bases; unmatched junction nucleotides: 14. Germline CDR1 reads LGHNA; CDR2 reads YSLEER. CDR3 length: 18 residues. DNA for the CDR3: TGCGCCAGCAGCCAAGCTGGTTTCGAGAGCGGGGCTGACAATGAGCAGTTCTTC. This translates into CASSQAGFESGADNEQFF.

A note on this clone: The same CDR3 is also encoded by other DNA sequences in this sample. The chain couples TRBV7-2 to TRBJ2-7; D not certain. CDR1 and CDR2 (germline): SGHTA, FQGNSA. V lost 3 bases, J lost 2 bases, and 5 bases lay in between. There are 12 residues in the CDR3. CDR3 DNA: TGTGCCAGCAGCTTGGGTGCCTACGAGCAGTACTTC. Protein sequence: CASSLGAYEQYF.

V gene TRBV4-1 combines with J gene TRBJ2-7; 14 nucleotides match TRBD2. After removal of 4 bases from V and 5 bases from J, the junction contained 4 bases not matched to a gene. The CDR3 covers 15 residues. CDR1 and CDR2 (germline): MGHRA, YSYEKL. The CDR3 reads CASSRLAGGPHEQYF. CDR3 bases: TGCGCCAGCAGCCGACTAGCGGGAGGGCCCCACGAGCAGTACTTC.

The chain joins TRBV6-5 to TRBJ1-4; 8 nucleotides line up with TRBD1. Per germline, CDR1 MNHEY and CDR2 SVGAGI. J was trimmed by 2 bases and V by 5 bases; bases with no gene match: 4. The CDR3 consists of 15 residues. The CDR3 is CASSLRTGTNEKLFF. The DNA for the CDR3 is TGTGCCAGCAGTCTCCGGACAGGGACTAATGAAAAACTGTTTTTT.

The rearrangement joins TRBV6-4 to TRBJ1-4, with 9 bases fitting TRBD1. Germline V gene lookup returns CDR1 MRHNA and CDR2 SNTAGT. The CDR3 consists of 17 residues. Germline trimming cut 6 bases from V and 0 bases from J; bases unmatched to any gene: 8. The CDR3 DNA is TGTGCCAGCAGGGGGACAGGGAGTAATACAACTAATGAAAAACTGTTTTTT. Translation: CASRGTGSNTTNEKLFF.

This clone was found once. This sequence joins TRBV2 and TRBJ2-3, with TRBD2 matching over 8 bases. This CDR3 contains 15 residues. V was clipped by 4 bases and J by 3 bases; unmatched bases: 6. Looked up from germline, CDR1 is SNHLY and CDR2 is FYNNEI. The CDR3 DNA sequence: TGTGCCAGCAGTGTCCCGGGACTAGAGACAGATACGCAGTATTTT. It encodes CASSVPGLETDTQYF. Variable domain in full (rest from reference TRBV2 and TRBJ2-3): EPEVTQTPSHQVTQMGQEVILRCVPISNHLYFYWYRQILGQKVEFLVSFYNNEISEKSEIFDDQFSVERPDGSNFTLKIRSTKLEDSAMYFCASSVPGLETDTQYFGPGTRLTVL.

This chain joins TRBV9 and TRBJ1-2; TRBD1 aligns across 7 bases. The V segment lost 3 bases and the J segment 4 bases; nucleotides outside the gene matches: 18. CDR3 length: 18 residues. Germline assignment: CDR1 SGDLS and CDR2 YYNGEE. CDR3 in amino acids: CASSGLVSLGQYGYGYTF. CDR3 nucleotide sequence: TGTGCCAGCAGCGGGTTGGTGTCTTTGGGACAGTATGGCTATGGCTACACCTTC.

The chain combines TRBV4-1 with TRBJ1-3; D possibly corresponds to TRBD1 (6 bases). This CDR3 is built from 15 residues. Germline CDR1 MGHRA, CDR2 YSYEKL. The V end lost 0 bases, the J end lost 3 bases, and 9 bases lay between the germline ends. The chain's CDR3 is CASSQDRGYGNTIYF. CDR3 in DNA: TGCGCCAGCAGCCAAGACAGGGGATATGGAAACACCATATATTTT.